Included here is one TCR beta chain sequence, with context. An end of the junction does not agree with germline; a read error may underlie this. CDR1 is SGHAT and CDR2 is FQNNGV in the germline V gene. The length of the CDR3 is 17 residues. This sample stems from a study of metastatic and nonmetastatic thyroid tumors. TCRdb reanalyzed the PCR reads with MiXCR. The sample yields 30,000 to 40,000 clones, under 25% seen once. All patients were treatment-naive before thyroid surgery. The source of this sequence is a female donor with papillary thyroid cancer or a benign thyroid nodule (not recorded which). Some clones in this sample may be carry-over from other donors' samples. The V gene is TRBV11-2, the J gene TRBJ2-3; possibly TRBD1 or TRBD2 for D (6 bases each). Sample: blood. The CDR3 sequence: CASSLNWVGGQSDTQYF. The CDR3 DNA reads TGTGCGAGCAGCCTAAACTGGGTGGGGGGCCAATCAGATACGCAGTATTTT.